The clone carrying this T cell receptor (beta chain) was seen just once. Antigen unknown. The table came from immunoSEQ multiplex PCR; TCRdb's copy has only in-frame clones and leaves some out. This repertoire shows over 50,000 clones, approximately 73% found once; its top ten account for 1% to 1.5%. The sample belongs to a study of vaccination effects on CD4 cells after COVID-19. Under the ViraFEST assay, PBMC were stimulated with viral peptide pools so that antigen-specific CD4+ T cells expanded. Sequencing was performed afterwards. Subsequent to a culture period of less than twelve days, CD4+ T cells were isolated. Two-dose vaccination with either BNT162b2 or mRNA-1273 was given to the participants. The origin of this receptor is a human donor who received a COVID-19 vaccine. This material consisted of CD4+ T cells from PBMCs cultured with HCoV-229E spike peptides, taken after COVID-19 vaccination.

The CDR3 DNA follows: TGCGCCAGCAGCCAAGAGTACAAGAACTATGGCTACACCTTC. Protein sequence: CASSQEYKNYGYTF. This chain links TRBV4-3 with TRBJ1-2; D is unresolved. Trimming removed 0 bases from V and 2 bases from J, with 7 bases in between. The CDR3 loop spans 14 amino acids. The germline CDR1 and CDR2 sequences are LGHNA and YSLEER.